The 11 T cell receptor beta chains below were found in one sample sequenced in a study of response to subunit inactivated influenza vaccine. MiXCR was run by TCRdb on the RT-PCR reads, yielding one entry per CDR3 protein. The repertoire holds over 400,000 distinct CDR3 sequences, roughly 11% seen once, with 10% to 15% in the top ten. Material: PBMCs from blood, obtained about 6 weeks after vaccination. All receptors come from a man in his fifties or sixties who received an inactivated influenza vaccine.

A few counts support this clonotype. This chain connects TRBV6-1 to TRBJ2-7; TRBD2 aligns across 10 bases. The germline V gene has CDR1 MNHNS and CDR2 SASEGT. The V and J ends lost 6 bases and 3 bases, in that order; junction bases with no gene match: 14. The CDR3 loop spans 17 amino acids. The CDR3 sequence is CASRGTEWPSGSYEQYF. The CDR3 DNA reads as TGTGCCAGCAGGGGCACCGAATGGCCTAGCGGGAGCTACGAGCAGTACTTC.

This clonotype was counted ten times or more. J is TRBJ2-1 and V is TRBV10-3, with D unresolved. Trimming removed 0 bases from V and 4 bases from J, with 1 base in between. The CDR3 is 12 residues long. CDR1 is ENHRY, CDR2 SYGVKD, per germline. The CDR3 sequence: CAISESYNEQFF. The CDR3 bases are TGTGCCATCAGTGAGTCTTACAATGAGCAGTTCTTC.

The chain couples TRBV12-3 or TRBV12-4 to TRBJ1-1; TRBD1 is a possible D gene (5 bases). The ends were cut back, 6 bases at V and 0 bases at J, with 17 bases in the middle. This CDR3 has 16 residues. In DNA form, the CDR3 reads TGTGCCAGCAGCGCGACAGAGGCCCCGATGAACACTGAAGCTTTCTTT. It codes for CASSATEAPMNTEAFF.

CDR3 sequence: CASSLGGVWVDNEQFF. The CDR3 nucleotides are TGCGCCAGCAGTTTAGGGGGCGTATGGGTAGACAATGAGCAGTTCTTC. The rearrangement joins TRBV5-1 to TRBJ2-1, with 7 bases matching TRBD1. The CDR3 covers 16 residues. J was trimmed by 5 bases and V by 5 bases; bases with no gene match: 13. The germline V gene has CDR1 SGHRS and CDR2 YFSETQ.

The chain employs TRBV4-2 and TRBJ2-3; 8 bases map to TRBD2. With V trimmed by 2 bases and J by 6 bases, 7 bases remained unmatched. The CDR3 contains 15 residues. The V gene's germline CDR1 is LGHNA and CDR2 YNFKEQ. CDR3 protein: CASSQRSGGGDTQYF. The CDR3 nucleotides read TGTGCCAGCAGCCAACGGTCGGGAGGGGGTGATACGCAGTATTTT.

The chain joins TRBV18 to TRBJ2-7; a possible D gene is TRBD1 (6 bases). Germline V gene data show CDR1 as KGHSH and CDR2 as LQKENI. CDR3 length: 15 amino acids. Trimming took off 3 bases at V and 3 bases at J, with 15 bases between the two ends. The CDR3 bases are TGTGCCAGCTCACCGACAGGCCCCTACATCTACGAGCAGTACTTC. Protein sequence: CASSPTGPYIYEQYF.

This clonotype was observed a handful of times. The V gene is TRBV24-1, the J gene TRBJ2-3; D not resolved. CDR1 KGHDR and CDR2 SFDVKD come from the germline V gene. The CDR3 is made up of 15 amino acids. Between the trimmed V and J ends, which lost 5 bases and 6 bases, there was a span of 17 bases. CDR3 DNA sequence: TGTGCCACCAGTGCTTTAGCTGGAAGACCCGATACGCAGTATTTT. The encoded protein is CATSALAGRPDTQYF.

V is TRBV7-3 and J is TRBJ2-3, with 8 bases lining up with TRBD2. V gave up 4 bases and J gave up 3 bases; unmatched junction bases: 6. Germline V gene data show CDR1 as SGHTA and CDR2 as FQGTGA. CDR3 length equals 15 residues. The CDR3 is CASSYSGMPTDTQYF. The DNA for the CDR3 is TGTGCCAGCAGCTATAGCGGGATGCCAACAGATACGCAGTATTTT.

The V and J genes are TRBV6-1 and TRBJ1-1; tentatively, D is TRBD1 (5 bases). The germline V gene encodes CDR1 MNHNS and CDR2 SASEGT. Trimming removed 5 bases from V and 1 base from J, with 11 bases in between. The CDR3 consists of 14 residues. The CDR3 reads CASSRQSRNTEAFF. CDR3 DNA: TGTGCCAGCAGTCGACAGTCGAGGAACACTGAAGCTTTCTTT.

This chain uses TRBV5-1 with TRBJ2-3; TRBD1 is a possible D gene (6 bases). Germline V gene data show CDR1 as SGHRS and CDR2 as YFSETQ. The CDR3 runs to 16 residues. V lost 4 bases and J lost 0, with 15 bases in between. The CDR3 sequence is CASSGGQSISTDTQYF. The CDR3, as DNA: TGCGCCAGCAGCGGAGGACAGTCGATAAGCACAGATACGCAGTATTTT.

This clonotype has just a few counts. The chain employs TRBV3-1 and TRBJ2-1; perhaps TRBD1 as D (5 bases). V dropped 0 bases and J dropped 3 bases, with 9 bases sitting between them. The CDR3 is 15 amino acids. Germline CDR1 LGHDT, CDR2 YNNKEL (reference sequence). This CDR3 is CASSQDTGIYNEQFF. In nucleotides, the CDR3 is TGTGCCAGCAGCCAAGACACAGGAATCTACAATGAGCAGTTCTTC.